Presented here are 6 T cell receptor beta chains from one specimen sequenced in a study of T-cell reconstitution after alpha-beta-depleted transplantation in children. Library preparation (for TCRbeta) was performed with unique molecular identifiers. TCRdb reprocessed the PCR reads with MiXCR, giving one entry per CDR3 protein. The sample contains 260,000 or so distinct CDR3 sequences, about 12% of which appear only once. Source: PBMCs from the stem cell graft donor, taken from the stem cell graft. These receptor sequences come from a human donor who donated a stem cell graft to a child with acute lymphoblastic leukemia.

This clonotype was counted between two and nine times. The chain couples TRBV4-1 to TRBJ1-3; TRBD1 matches at 8 bases. The V gene's germline CDR1 is MGHRA and CDR2 YSYEKL. J lost 0 bases, V lost 2 bases, and 0 bases had no gene match. CDR3 length: 15 amino acids. The DNA of the CDR3 is TGCGCCAGCAGCCAACAGGGGGCCTCTGGAAACACCATATATTTT. Residues: CASSQQGASGNTIYF.

This clonotype was seen many times. The chain couples TRBV5-1 to TRBJ2-7, with TRBD1 as a possible D gene (6 bases). The CDR3 extends over 15 amino acids. V gave up 1 base and J gave up 0 bases, with 11 bases separating them. Per germline, CDR1 SGHRS and CDR2 YFSETQ. CDR3 coding DNA: TGCGCCAGCAGCTTGTTCAGGGGTGGCTCCTACGAGCAGTACTTC. It yields the protein CASSLFRGGSYEQYF.

In this sample, this clonotype turned up many times. V and J are TRBV7-9 and TRBJ1-3; D call uncertain. V was pared by 0 bases and J by 4 bases, with 7 bases between. The CDR3 contains 14 residues. Germline V gene sequence: CDR1 SEHNR, CDR2 FQNEAQ (reference sequence). DNA of the CDR3: TGTGCCAGCAGCTTAGCCCGAGAAGGAAACACCATATATTTT. It encodes CASSLAREGNTIYF.

This clonotype was found many times. The chain recombines TRBV4-3 with TRBJ2-7, with 10 bases identical to TRBD1. The CDR3 is made up of 15 amino acids. From germline, CDR1 is LGHNA and CDR2 YSLEER. V lost 4 bases and J lost 3; bases outside the gene matches: 6. CDR3 nucleotides: TGCGCCAGCAGCCTAACTGGACAGGGGGACTACGAGCAGTACTTC. Translation: CASSLTGQGDYEQYF.

This clonotype was counted at least ten times. The chain combines TRBV7-2 with TRBJ2-1; TRBD2 aligns across 10 bases. The CDR3 loop spans 14 amino acids. V was pared by 5 bases and J by 5 bases, with 3 bases of the junction left unmatched. Germline-derived CDR1 and CDR2 are SGHTA and FQGNSA. The CDR3 spells CASSPSGGNNEQFF. The DNA of the CDR3 is TGTGCCAGCAGCCCTAGCGGGGGCAACAATGAGCAGTTCTTC.

This clonotype was observed at least ten times. The chain carries TRBV5-1 and TRBJ1-2; 7 positions agree with TRBD1. The CDR3 is 15 residues long. Germline CDR1 is SGHRS and CDR2 is YFSETQ. Germline trimming cut 4 bases from V and 10 bases from J; bases unmatched to any gene: 16. The CDR3 reads CASSPGDREEGSYTF. CDR3 nucleotide sequence: TGCGCCAGCAGCCCGGGGGACAGAGAAGAAGGTTCCTACACCTTC.